Listed below are T cell receptor beta chains from one sample, sequenced in a study of blood T cell repertoires in COVID-19. The assay was immunoSEQ multiplex PCR, and TCRdb's table has in-frame clones only and misses some. Of approximately 110,000 clones listed, approximately 84% are singletons. Sequenced sample: peripheral blood. The receptors were gathered from a man between 40 and 49 years old with acute or convalescent COVID-19. The CDR3 runs from the conserved cysteine through the conserved F or W. Fields, in order: clone size, D gene, J gene, V gene, CDR3 DNA, CDR3 protein. The D gene is left open where the match is weak. A clone size is listed for some rows: how often the clone was seen (once, few, many), or a class if it is expanded.

clone size: NA
D gene: TRBD1
J gene: TRBJ1-4
V gene: TRBV19
CDR3 DNA: TGTGCCAGTAGTGTCTGGACAGGGGGTGCTAATGAAAAACTGTTTTTT
CDR3 protein: CASSVWTGGANEKLFF

clone size: NA
D gene: TRBD1
J gene: TRBJ2-3
V gene: TRBV19
CDR3 DNA: TGTGCCAGCCGGGACAGAGATTTTAGCACAGATACGCAGTATTTT
CDR3 protein: CASRDRDFSTDTQYF

clone size: NA
D gene: TRBD1
J gene: TRBJ1-5
V gene: TRBV18
CDR3 DNA: TGTGCCAGCTCACTGGACAGGAGAGATCAGCCCCAGCATTTT
CDR3 protein: CASSLDRRDQPQHF

clone size: few
D gene: NA
J gene: TRBJ2-7
V gene: TRBV5-1
CDR3 DNA: TGCGCCAGCAGCTCAGGGATCCTAGGGCCCTACGAGCAGTACTTC
CDR3 protein: CASSSGILGPYEQYF

clone size: NA
D gene: TRBD2
J gene: TRBJ2-1
V gene: TRBV2
CDR3 DNA: TGTGCCAGCAGAGCTAGCGGGGGGGCCTATGAGCAGTTCTTC
CDR3 protein: CASRASGGAYEQFF

clone size: once
D gene: NA
J gene: TRBJ2-1
V gene: TRBV2
CDR3 DNA: TGTGCCAGCAGTGGACTCGCTGAGCAGTTCTTC
CDR3 protein: CASSGLAEQFF

clone size: NA
D gene: TRBD1
J gene: TRBJ2-7
V gene: TRBV7-9
CDR3 DNA: TGTGCCAGCAGCCGAAAAGGGACAGGGCCCTCCTACGAGCAGTACTTC
CDR3 protein: CASSRKGTGPSYEQYF

clone size: NA
D gene: NA
J gene: TRBJ1-6
V gene: TRBV4-2
CDR3 DNA: TGTGCCAGCAGCCAAGATCGGGGTTCCTATAATTCACCCCTCCACTTT
CDR3 protein: CASSQDRGSYNSPLHF

clone size: NA
D gene: NA
J gene: TRBJ2-7
V gene: TRBV7-3
CDR3 DNA: TGTGCCAGCAGCCTATCGGGACAATCCTACGAGCAGTACTTC
CDR3 protein: CASSLSGQSYEQYF

clone size: NA
D gene: TRBD1
J gene: TRBJ2-7
V gene: TRBV7-9
CDR3 DNA: TGTGCCAGCAGCCTCACGACAGGGTCGGCCGAGCAGTACTTC
CDR3 protein: CASSLTTGSAEQYF

clone size: NA
D gene: NA
J gene: TRBJ2-3
V gene: TRBV19
CDR3 DNA: TGTGCCAGTAGTCGAGGGCAGGGCACAGATACGCAGTATTTT
CDR3 protein: CASSRGQGTDTQYF

clone size: NA
D gene: TRBD1
J gene: TRBJ2-2
V gene: TRBV5-1
CDR3 DNA: TGCGCCAGCAGCTCGGGACAGCAGCCGTACACCGGGGAGCTGTTTTTT
CDR3 protein: CASSSGQQPYTGELFF

clone size: NA
D gene: NA
J gene: TRBJ1-1
V gene: TRBV29-1
CDR3 DNA: TGCAGCGTCGACCGGGGGGTCTTAAACACTGAAGCTTTCTTT
CDR3 protein: CSVDRGVLNTEAFF

clone size: once
D gene: TRBD2
J gene: TRBJ2-1
V gene: TRBV18
CDR3 DNA: TGTGCCAGCTCACCCCCCGCGGGGGGGCTTATCAATGAGCAGTTCTTC
CDR3 protein: CASSPPAGGLINEQFF

clone size: once
D gene: NA
J gene: TRBJ2-5
V gene: TRBV10-3
CDR3 DNA: TGTGCCATCAGTGAGGTTTGGGGGGAAGGAGGGCAAGAGACCCAGTACTTC
CDR3 protein: CAISEVWGEGGQETQYF

clone size: NA
D gene: NA
J gene: TRBJ2-6
V gene: TRBV6-5
CDR3 DNA: TGTGCCAGCAGGGAGGTGAGCTCTGGGGCCAACGTCCTGACTTTC
CDR3 protein: CASREVSSGANVLTF

clone size: NA
D gene: NA
J gene: TRBJ1-2
V gene: TRBV6-6
CDR3 DNA: TGTGCCAGCAGTTTCCGACAGGACTATGGCTACACCTTC
CDR3 protein: CASSFRQDYGYTF

clone size: once
D gene: TRBD1
J gene: TRBJ2-7
V gene: TRBV5-1
CDR3 DNA: TGCGCCAGCAGCTCTTCCGGGACAGGGGGCAGCGAGCAGTACTTC
CDR3 protein: CASSSSGTGGSEQYF

clone size: NA
D gene: NA
J gene: TRBJ2-7
V gene: TRBV6-5
CDR3 DNA: TGTGCCAGCAGTTACCTGCCGGGGGTCCCCGGCGAGCAGTACTTC
CDR3 protein: CASSYLPGVPGEQYF

clone size: once
D gene: NA
J gene: TRBJ1-1
V gene: TRBV25-1
CDR3 DNA: TGTGCCAGCAGGTCTACAGGGTGGGACACTGAAGCTTTCTTT
CDR3 protein: CASRSTGWDTEAFF

clone size: NA
D gene: NA
J gene: TRBJ2-7
V gene: TRBV4-1
CDR3 DNA: TGCGCCAGCAGCCAAGTACTAGCTTTATCCGGCGAGCAGTACTTC
CDR3 protein: CASSQVLALSGEQYF

clone size: NA
D gene: NA
J gene: TRBJ1-6
V gene: TRBV5-1
CDR3 DNA: TGCGCCAGCAGCTCCCAACAGGGTATCTATAATTCACCCCTCCACTTT
CDR3 protein: CASSSQQGIYNSPLHF

clone size: NA
D gene: NA
J gene: TRBJ1-4
V gene: TRBV10-1
CDR3 DNA: TGCGCCAGCTTCTTCGGAGGGGACTCAGAAAAACTGTTTTTT
CDR3 protein: CASFFGGDSEKLFF

clone size: once
D gene: TRBD1
J gene: TRBJ1-1
V gene: TRBV2
CDR3 DNA: TGTGCCAGCAGCTGGGTTCAGGGGGCGATGAACACTGAAGCTTTCTTT
CDR3 protein: CASSWVQGAMNTEAFF

clone size: NA
D gene: NA
J gene: TRBJ1-4
V gene: TRBV2
CDR3 DNA: TGTGCCAGCCGAGACATCAATGAAAAACTGTTTTTT
CDR3 protein: CASRDINEKLFF

clone size: NA
D gene: NA
J gene: TRBJ2-5
V gene: TRBV9
CDR3 DNA: TGTGCCAGCAGCGAGGGGGGGGTACGCCAGTACTTC
CDR3 protein: CASSEGGVRQYF

clone size: NA
D gene: TRBD2
J gene: TRBJ2-3
V gene: TRBV7-3
CDR3 DNA: TGTGCCAGCAGCCCGGGGGGGGCCCAGGACGGTACGCAGTATTTT
CDR3 protein: CASSPGGAQDGTQYF

clone size: NA
D gene: NA
J gene: TRBJ1-2
V gene: TRBV7-8
CDR3 DNA: TGTGCCAGCAGCCAAATACGGGACACAAAATATGGCTACACCTTC
CDR3 protein: CASSQIRDTKYGYTF

clone size: NA
D gene: NA
J gene: TRBJ2-7
V gene: TRBV19
CDR3 DNA: TGTGCCAGTAGTATAGACAGGTGGGCTTACGAGCAGTACTTC
CDR3 protein: CASSIDRWAYEQYF

clone size: NA
D gene: NA
J gene: TRBJ1-6
V gene: TRBV2
CDR3 DNA: TGTGCCAGCAGTGAAGGGCAGGTTCTCGCCTCCTATAATTCACCCCTCCACTTT
CDR3 protein: CASSEGQVLASYNSPLHF

clone size: NA
D gene: NA
J gene: TRBJ2-3
V gene: TRBV21-1
CDR3 DNA: TGTGCCAGCAGCACCAGACAGGGTGTAGACAAACGCACAGATACGCAGTATTTT
CDR3 protein: CASSTRQGVDKRTDTQYF

clone size: NA
D gene: NA
J gene: TRBJ2-3
V gene: TRBV24-1
CDR3 DNA: TGTGCCACCAGTGATTCACTAGCTGGAGATACGCAGTATTTT
CDR3 protein: CATSDSLAGDTQYF

clone size: NA
D gene: TRBD1
J gene: TRBJ2-7
V gene: TRBV18
CDR3 DNA: TGTGCCAGCTCACCCGATCAGGGGGCCTCCTACGAGCAGTACTTC
CDR3 protein: CASSPDQGASYEQYF

clone size: NA
D gene: NA
J gene: TRBJ2-3
V gene: TRBV7-6
CDR3 DNA: TGTGCCAGCAGCTCGCCGCCTCAGGGAACGACTACGCAGTATTTT
CDR3 protein: CASSSPPQGTTTQYF

clone size: NA
D gene: TRBD2
J gene: TRBJ2-3
V gene: TRBV19
CDR3 DNA: TGTGCCAGTAGTACGATAGCGGGGGGGCCGCTAGATACGCAGTATTTT
CDR3 protein: CASSTIAGGPLDTQYF

clone size: NA
D gene: TRBD1
J gene: TRBJ1-1
V gene: TRBV25-1
CDR3 DNA: TGTGCCAGCAGTGAATATATGGGTGGGACAGGGACTGAAGCTTTCTTT
CDR3 protein: CASSEYMGGTGTEAFF

clone size: NA
D gene: TRBD1
J gene: TRBJ1-2
V gene: TRBV29-1
CDR3 DNA: TGCAGCGTTGATAAAGACGGACAGGGCCGGGGCTACACCTTC
CDR3 protein: CSVDKDGQGRGYTF

clone size: few
D gene: TRBD1
J gene: TRBJ1-4
V gene: TRBV29-1
CDR3 DNA: TGCAGCGTTGAAGGGACAGGGGTTAATGAAAAACTGTTTTTT
CDR3 protein: CSVEGTGVNEKLFF

clone size: once
D gene: NA
J gene: TRBJ1-3
V gene: TRBV19
CDR3 DNA: TGTGCCAGTAGTATCGGCGGTTTCCAAGGCTCTGGAAACACCATATATTTT
CDR3 protein: CASSIGGFQGSGNTIYF

clone size: NA
D gene: TRBD2
J gene: TRBJ2-5
V gene: TRBV3-1/TRBV3-2
CDR3 DNA: TGTGCCAGCAGCCAATGGACTAGCGGGGACCAAGAGACCCAGTACTTC
CDR3 protein: CASSQWTSGDQETQYF

clone size: NA
D gene: TRBD1
J gene: TRBJ2-1
V gene: TRBV6-5
CDR3 DNA: TGTGCCAGCAGAACCGGGACAGACAACAATGAGCAGTTCTTC
CDR3 protein: CASRTGTDNNEQFF

clone size: NA
D gene: TRBD2
J gene: TRBJ2-2
V gene: TRBV6-2/TRBV6-3
CDR3 DNA: TGTGCCAGCAGTTACTTCGCTAGCGGGGTAGCCGGGGAGCTGTTTTTT
CDR3 protein: CASSYFASGVAGELFF

clone size: NA
D gene: TRBD1
J gene: TRBJ2-7
V gene: TRBV5-1
CDR3 DNA: TGCGCCAGCAGCCATCCCGGACAGGGAATCTACGAGCAGTACTTC
CDR3 protein: CASSHPGQGIYEQYF

clone size: NA
D gene: NA
J gene: TRBJ2-6
V gene: TRBV19
CDR3 DNA: TGTGCCAGTAGTCGCGGAGCTGGGGCCAACGTCCTGACTTTC
CDR3 protein: CASSRGAGANVLTF

clone size: NA
D gene: NA
J gene: TRBJ2-1
V gene: TRBV24-1
CDR3 DNA: TGTGCCACCAGTGACTCAGGGGCCAGCTCCTACAATGAGCAGTTCTTC
CDR3 protein: CATSDSGASSYNEQFF

clone size: NA
D gene: TRBD1
J gene: TRBJ2-3
V gene: TRBV6-5
CDR3 DNA: TGTGCCAGCAGTTTCTCTACAGGGGCGGATACGCAGTATTTT
CDR3 protein: CASSFSTGADTQYF

clone size: NA
D gene: TRBD1
J gene: TRBJ1-2
V gene: TRBV10-1
CDR3 DNA: TGCGCCAGCAGTGAGACGGACAGGCGATCGAGGGGCTACACCTTC
CDR3 protein: CASSETDRRSRGYTF

clone size: NA
D gene: TRBD2
J gene: TRBJ2-3
V gene: TRBV24-1
CDR3 DNA: TGTGCCACCAGTGTCAGCGGGGGGGATTATACGCAGTATTTT
CDR3 protein: CATSVSGGDYTQYF

clone size: NA
D gene: NA
J gene: TRBJ2-7
V gene: TRBV3-1/TRBV3-2
CDR3 DNA: TGTGCCAGCAGCCAAGGTAACTTTCGGGAGCAGTACTTC
CDR3 protein: CASSQGNFREQYF